Below, 2 T cell receptor beta chains from the same sample are listed, as sequenced in a study of blood T cell repertoires in COVID-19. Generated by immunoSEQ multiplex PCR, the TCRdb table keeps only in-frame clones and is missing some. The sample lists 250,000 or so clones, around 90% occurring once. The sample comprised PBMCs or T cells enriched from blood (not recorded which). These receptors came from a man aged 25 to 40 who had recovered from COVID-19.

The V and J genes are TRBV10-3 and TRBJ1-6; 7 bases are a match to TRBD1. The CDR3 contains 16 residues. The V segment lost 0 bases and the J segment 7 bases; nucleotides outside the gene matches: 6. Germline values: CDR1 ENHRY, CDR2 SYGVKD. The CDR3 spells CAISESAGTENSPLHF. The CDR3 DNA reads as TGTGCCATCAGTGAGTCCGCCGGGACAGAAAATTCACCCCTCCACTTT.

This clone has a single count. The chain links TRBV18 to TRBJ1-4; D gene unclear. The CDR3 contains 15 residues. V lost 5 bases to trimming and J lost 0 bases, with 10 bases between them. The V gene's germline CDR1 is KGHSH and CDR2 LQKENI. The CDR3 here is CASSTGIATNEKLFF. The DNA for the CDR3 is TGTGCCAGCTCAACCGGGATTGCAACTAATGAAAAACTGTTTTTT.